This is a list of T cell receptor beta chains from one sample in a study of T-cell memory formation after mild COVID-19. In TCRdb, the 5' RACE reads were re-called with MiXCR into one record per CDR3 protein. The data contain some 300,000 distinct CDR3 sequences, under 25% of them singletons. The sample was PBMCs or a T cell subset sorted from them (not recorded which). The receptor set was obtained from a man younger than 30 who had mild COVID-19 (a few samples of this study predate the infection). Cell type and time point are not known. Both conserved end residues are part of each CDR3. D genes are given only for firm matches. The listing skips clone size in some rows; elsewhere it reads once, few, many or a size class.

D: NA; V: TRBV6-1; size: NA; J: TRBJ2-7; CDR3: CASSGLGVHEQYF; DNA: TGTGCCAGCAGTGGACTGGGAGTCCACGAGCAGTACTTC
D: TRBD1; V: TRBV4-3; size: NA; J: TRBJ2-3; CDR3: CASSLGGQLDTDTQYF; DNA: TGCGCCAGCAGCCTAGGGGGACAGTTGGACACAGATACGCAGTATTTT
D: TRBD1; V: TRBV6-2/TRBV6-3; size: NA; J: TRBJ1-2; CDR3: CASSYLWTGETYGYTF; DNA: TGTGCCAGCAGTTACTTGTGGACAGGCGAGACCTATGGCTACACCTTC
D: NA; V: TRBV7-8; size: NA; J: TRBJ1-1; CDR3: CASSLAFQENTEAFF; DNA: TGTGCCAGCAGCTTAGCGTTCCAGGAGAACACTGAAGCTTTCTTT
D: TRBD1; V: TRBV2; size: NA; J: TRBJ2-1; CDR3: CASLGQGGNEQFF; DNA: TGTGCCAGCCTGGGACAGGGGGGCAATGAGCAGTTCTTC
D: TRBD1; V: TRBV7-3; size: NA; J: TRBJ2-3; CDR3: CASSTTGGGDTQYF; DNA: TGTGCCAGCAGCACGACAGGGGGCGGCGATACGCAGTATTTT
D: NA; V: TRBV5-1; size: many; J: TRBJ1-1; CDR3: CASSLEAVRKAFF; DNA: TGCGCCAGCAGCTTGGAGGCAGTTAGGAAGGCTTTCTTT
D: NA; V: TRBV10-3; size: few; J: TRBJ2-7; CDR3: CAISESRISYEQYF; DNA: TGTGCCATCAGTGAGTCAAGAATCTCCTACGAGCAGTACTTC
D: TRBD2; V: TRBV27; size: few; J: TRBJ2-2; CDR3: CASSLGRSSGGTGELFF; DNA: TGTGCCAGCAGCCTCGGACGGAGCAGCGGGGGAACCGGGGAGCTGTTTTTT
D: NA; V: TRBV6-1; size: few; J: TRBJ1-2; CDR3: CASSEAWVGYGYTF; DNA: TGTGCCAGCAGTGAAGCGTGGGTGGGCTATGGCTACACCTTC
D: NA; V: TRBV4-3; size: many; J: TRBJ2-5; CDR3: CASSQGTYQETQYF; DNA: TGCGCCAGCAGCCAAGGGACTTACCAAGAGACCCAGTACTTC
D: TRBD1; V: TRBV7-6; size: NA; J: TRBJ1-4; CDR3: CASSSRDSGEKLFF; DNA: TGTGCCAGCAGCTCCAGGGACAGTGGTGAAAAACTGTTTTTT
D: NA; V: TRBV24-1; size: few; J: TRBJ2-1; CDR3: CATSDLPNNEQFF; DNA: TGTGCCACCAGTGATTTACCTAACAATGAGCAGTTCTTC
D: NA; V: TRBV29-1; size: NA; J: TRBJ2-5; CDR3: CSVEGRIQETQYF; DNA: TGCAGCGTTGAAGGTAGGATCCAAGAGACCCAGTACTTC
D: TRBD2; V: TRBV28; size: NA; J: TRBJ2-5; CDR3: CASRGGTVRTQYF; DNA: TGTGCCAGCAGGGGAGGGACTGTGCGGACCCAGTACTTC
D: TRBD1; V: TRBV5-1; size: NA; J: TRBJ1-2; CDR3: CASSPGRLGTGDGYTF; DNA: TGCGCCAGCAGCCCCGGGAGGCTGGGGACAGGGGATGGCTACACCTTC
D: NA; V: TRBV29-1; size: NA; J: TRBJ2-5; CDR3: CSVVLSVQETQYF; DNA: TGCAGCGTTGTTTTGAGCGTCCAAGAGACCCAGTACTTC
D: NA; V: TRBV4-3; size: few; J: TRBJ2-2; CDR3: CASSQLAGYTGELFF; DNA: TGCGCCAGCAGCCAACTTGCAGGGTACACCGGGGAGCTGTTTTTT
D: TRBD1; V: TRBV10-3; size: NA; J: TRBJ2-2; CDR3: CAISEAGTGNTGELFF; DNA: TGTGCCATCAGTGAAGCCGGGACAGGGAACACCGGGGAGCTGTTTTTT
D: NA; V: TRBV7-6; size: NA; J: TRBJ2-6; CDR3: CASSARRYGANVLTF; DNA: TGTGCCAGTTCCGCGCGGCGTTATGGGGCCAACGTCCTGACTTTC
D: NA; V: TRBV7-9; size: many; J: TRBJ2-3; CDR3: CASSLSEVDTQYF; DNA: TGTGCCAGCAGCTTATCAGAGGTGGATACGCAGTATTTT
D: TRBD1; V: TRBV7-9; size: many; J: TRBJ2-1; CDR3: CASSFGTDEQFF; DNA: TGTGCCAGCAGCTTTGGGACAGATGAGCAGTTCTTC
D: NA; V: TRBV10-3; size: few; J: TRBJ2-7; CDR3: CAISQNYEQYF; DNA: TGTGCCATCAGCCAGAACTACGAGCAGTACTTC
D: NA; V: TRBV27; size: few; J: TRBJ2-2; CDR3: CASNSFGGITGELFF; DNA: TGTGCCAGTAATTCCTTTGGGGGGATCACCGGGGAGCTGTTTTTT
D: TRBD2; V: TRBV12-3/TRBV12-4; size: few; J: TRBJ2-3; CDR3: CASSARGAGGTDTQYF; DNA: TGTGCCAGCAGTGCCCGGGGAGCGGGAGGCACAGATACGCAGTATTTT
D: TRBD1; V: TRBV5-1; size: NA; J: TRBJ2-5; CDR3: CARSLGTGRETQYF; DNA: TGCGCCAGAAGCTTGGGGACAGGTCGGGAGACCCAGTACTTC
D: NA; V: TRBV7-2; size: few; J: TRBJ1-5; CDR3: CASSSRGYSNQPQHF; DNA: TGTGCCAGCAGCTCAAGGGGATATAGCAATCAGCCCCAGCATTTT
D: NA; V: TRBV7-8; size: NA; J: TRBJ1-1; CDR3: CASSPSLGQHEDFF; DNA: TGTGCCAGCAGCCCATCACTAGGACAGCATGAAGATTTCTTT
D: NA; V: TRBV4-1; size: NA; J: TRBJ1-1; CDR3: CASSQPLTMNTEAFF; DNA: TGCGCCAGCAGCCAACCCTTAACAATGAACACTGAAGCTTTCTTT
D: NA; V: TRBV7-6; size: NA; J: TRBJ1-6; CDR3: CASSLARGKPLHF; DNA: TGTGCCAGCAGCTTAGCCCGGGGGAAACCCCTCCACTTT
D: NA; V: TRBV7-2; size: NA; J: TRBJ1-3; CDR3: CASSSRVSSGNTIYF; DNA: TGTGCCAGCAGCTCCAGGGTGAGCTCTGGAAACACCATATATTTT
D: NA; V: TRBV4-1; size: NA; J: TRBJ2-1; CDR3: CASSQSSYTYNEQFF; DNA: TGCGCCAGCAGCCAGAGTTCTTATACCTACAATGAGCAGTTCTTC
D: NA; V: TRBV7-2; size: few; J: TRBJ1-5; CDR3: CASSYTNNQPQHF; DNA: TGTGCCAGCAGCTATACTAATAATCAGCCCCAGCATTTT
D: NA; V: TRBV4-3; size: many; J: TRBJ2-5; CDR3: CASSHALGYQETQYF; DNA: TGCGCCAGCAGCCATGCTCTAGGCTACCAAGAGACCCAGTACTTC
D: NA; V: TRBV7-2; size: once; J: TRBJ1-1; CDR3: CASSSPDLNTEAFF; DNA: TGTGCCAGCAGCTCCCCCGATCTGAACACTGAAGCTTTCTTT
D: NA; V: TRBV10-3; size: many; J: TRBJ2-2; CDR3: CAIQENTGELFF; DNA: TGTGCCATTCAGGAGAACACCGGGGAGCTGTTTTTT
D: NA; V: TRBV7-8; size: few; J: TRBJ2-3; CDR3: CASSLDRGADTQYF; DNA: TGTGCCAGCAGCTTGGACCGGGGCGCCGATACGCAGTATTTT
D: NA; V: TRBV5-5; size: NA; J: TRBJ1-5; CDR3: CAGQKGHPTDQPQHF; DNA: TGTGCCGGCCAGAAGGGACACCCTACCGATCAGCCCCAGCATTTT
D: NA; V: TRBV7-8; size: few; J: TRBJ1-2; CDR3: CASSSRASYGYTF; DNA: TGTGCCAGCAGTTCCCGGGCCAGCTATGGCTACACCTTC